The rows below give T cell receptor beta chains drawn from one sample of a study of regulatory dendritic cells for organ transplantation. Libraries were prepared by immunoSEQ multiplex PCR; TCRdb keeps only in-frame clonotypes and omits some of them. The sample contains around 11,000 clones, 75% to 90% of which appear only once. Their antigen targets remain unknown. The specimen was memory CD4+ T cells from blood cultured with dendritic cells. The receptors come from a human donor in good health. CDR3s include the opening cysteine and the closing phenylalanine or tryptophan. Each record gives: D gene, clone size, V gene, J gene, CDR3 protein, CDR3 DNA. The D gene is left open where the match is weak. The size field is filled for only some rows; it gives once, few, many or a size class.

>TRBD1|.|TRBV4-3|TRBJ2-7
CASSQDLDRGGYEQYF
TGCGCCAGCAGCCAAGACCTGGACAGGGGTGGCTACGAGCAGTACTTC
>.|.|TRBV2|TRBJ2-7
CASSVRRGFSFSYEQYF
TGTGCCAGCAGTGTACGCCGGGGGTTCTCTTTCTCCTACGAGCAGTACTTC
>.|.|TRBV18|TRBJ2-5
CASSPGSQETQYF
TGTGCCAGCTCGCCAGGGAGTCAAGAGACCCAGTACTTC
>TRBD2|.|TRBV2|TRBJ2-1
CASSPPSGGNNEQFF
TGTGCCAGCAGCCCCCCCAGCGGGGGCAACAATGAGCAGTTCTTC
>.|.|TRBV7-8|TRBJ2-7
CASSLSAGDYEQYF
TGTGCCAGCAGCTTATCGGCAGGGGACTACGAGCAGTACTTC
>TRBD1|.|TRBV10-2|TRBJ2-1
CASSRQGASYNEQFF
TGCGCCAGCAGTCGACAGGGGGCCTCCTACAATGAGCAGTTCTTC
>TRBD2|.|TRBV5-1|TRBJ2-5
CASSGTSGETQYF
TGCGCCAGCAGCGGCACTAGCGGAGAGACCCAGTACTTC
>TRBD2|.|TRBV5-3|TRBJ2-7
CARSLSCGTSYQYGSYEQYF
TGTGCCAGAAGCCTAAGTTGCGGGACTAGTTATCAGTACGGCTCCTACGAGCAGTACTTC
>.|.|TRBV7-8|TRBJ2-7
CASSSGGSSYEQYF
TGTGCCAGCAGCTCCGGTGGGAGCTCCTACGAGCAGTACTTC
>TRBD1|few|TRBV19|TRBJ1-2
CASSISGQGVGYTF
TGTGCCAGTAGTATCTCGGGACAGGGAGTCGGCTACACCTTC
>.|.|TRBV15|TRBJ2-7
CATSREWSGYEQYF
TGTGCCACCAGCAGAGAGTGGAGCGGTTACGAGCAGTACTTC
>TRBD1|once|TRBV19|TRBJ1-1
CASSIDRGRNTEAFF
TGTGCCAGTAGTATAGACAGGGGGCGGAACACTGAAGCTTTCTTT
>.|.|TRBV29-1|TRBJ1-1
CSVESMHTVNTEAFF
TGCAGCGTTGAGTCTATGCATACGGTGAACACTGAAGCTTTCTTT
>.|.|TRBV29-1|TRBJ2-3
CSVVEGGHRDTQYF
TGCAGCGTTGTCGAGGGCGGACACCGTGATACGCAGTATTTT
>TRBD2|.|TRBV10-1|TRBJ2-1
CASSEVAGGYNEQFF
TGCGCCAGCAGTGAGGTAGCGGGAGGTTACAATGAGCAGTTCTTC
>.|.|TRBV30|TRBJ2-5
CAWSVRSRETQYF
TGTGCCTGGAGTGTCCGGTCTCGGGAGACCCAGTACTTC
>.|.|TRBV18|TRBJ1-4
CASSPGRAATNEKLFF
TGTGCCAGCTCGCCAGGGAGGGCAGCAACTAATGAAAAACTGTTTTTT
>.|.|TRBV6-5|TRBJ1-2
CASSYSSRGIYTF
TGTGCCAGCAGTTACTCAAGTCGGGGGATCTACACCTTC
>TRBD1|.|TRBV4-1|TRBJ1-4
CASSQSRQGHNEKLFF
TGCGCCAGCAGCCAAAGCCGACAGGGTCATAATGAAAAACTGTTTTTT
>.|.|TRBV5-1|TRBJ2-7
CASSPGTGRISYEQYF
TGCGCCAGCAGCCCCGGTACTGGACGGATCTCCTACGAGCAGTACTTC
>TRBD1|.|TRBV10-2|TRBJ1-1
CASSESDRVEAAFF
TGCGCCAGCAGTGAGTCAGACAGGGTAGAAGCAGCTTTCTTT
>.|.|TRBV28|TRBJ2-3
CASSPRRDTQYF
TGTGCCAGCAGCCCCAGACGAGATACGCAGTATTTT
>.|.|TRBV29-1|TRBJ2-3
CSVAVFQARDTQYF
TGCAGCGTAGCGGTTTTTCAAGCTCGGGATACGCAGTATTTT
>.|.|TRBV4-3|TRBJ1-1
CASSQERAGAGGTEAFF
TGCGCCAGCAGCCAAGAAAGGGCAGGGGCGGGAGGCACTGAAGCTTTCTTT
>TRBD1|.|TRBV7-2|TRBJ1-1
CASSFDRGNTEAFF
TGTGCCAGCAGCTTCGACAGGGGGAACACTGAAGCTTTCTTT
>.|.|TRBV2|TRBJ2-5
CASSPAAKTQETQYF
TGTGCCAGCAGCCCAGCCGCAAAAACACAAGAGACCCAGTACTTC
>.|once|TRBV12-5|TRBJ2-1
CASGLRADNEQFF
TGTGCTAGTGGTTTAAGGGCGGACAATGAGCAGTTCTTC
>.|.|TRBV18|TRBJ1-2
CASSPLKGKGDYGYTF
TGTGCCAGCTCACCTTTAAAGGGTAAAGGGGACTATGGCTACACCTTC
>.|.|TRBV7-8|TRBJ2-2
CASSQNKPTGTGPTGELFF
TGTGCCAGCAGCCAAAATAAACCTACCGGGACTGGCCCCACCGGGGAGCTGTTTTTT
>.|.|TRBV7-6|TRBJ2-3
CASSLAGASTDTQYF
TGTGCCAGCAGCTTAGCGGGGGCTAGCACAGATACGCAGTATTTT
>.|.|TRBV2|TRBJ2-1
CASSESGATYNEQFF
TGTGCCAGCAGTGAGTCGGGGGCCACCTACAATGAGCAGTTCTTC
>.|.|TRBV10-2|TRBJ2-6
CASSESLGDSGANVLTF
TGCGCCAGCAGTGAGAGTTTAGGGGACTCTGGGGCCAACGTCCTGACTTTC
>TRBD2|.|TRBV10-3|TRBJ2-1
CAIRPLAGVLNEQFF
TGTGCCATCAGGCCCCTAGCGGGAGTATTGAATGAGCAGTTCTTC
>TRBD2|.|TRBV2|TRBJ2-3
CASSVQRGGTDTQYF
TGTGCCAGCAGTGTACAGCGGGGGGGCACAGATACGCAGTATTTT
>TRBD2|.|TRBV6-4|TRBJ2-3
CASSATSGEPDTQYF
TGTGCCAGCAGTGCAACTAGCGGGGAGCCAGATACGCAGTATTTT
>.|.|TRBV7-2|TRBJ2-7
CASSFVAAPQYEQYF
TGTGCCAGCAGCTTCGTAGCTGCGCCCCAGTACGAGCAGTACTTC
>.|.|TRBV9|TRBJ2-5
CASSVRDQETQYF
TGTGCCAGCAGCGTAAGAGACCAAGAGACCCAGTACTTC
>TRBD1|.|TRBV19|TRBJ1-5
CATADRAEPQHF
TGTGCCACCGCGGACAGGGCAGAGCCCCAGCATTTT
>TRBD1|.|TRBV4-1|TRBJ2-7
CASSQRGQGVSEQYF
TGCGCCAGCAGCCAAAGAGGACAGGGGGTTAGCGAGCAGTACTTC
>TRBD1|.|TRBV11-2|TRBJ1-1
CASSSSDRGGTEAFF
TGTGCCAGCAGCTCCTCAGACAGGGGAGGTACTGAAGCTTTCTTT
>.|.|TRBV18|TRBJ1-2
CASSPNANYGYTF
TGTGCCAGCTCGCCCAACGCTAACTATGGCTACACCTTC
>TRBD1|.|TRBV18|TRBJ2-3
CASSQGGGTQYF
TGTGCCAGCTCACAAGGGGGCGGGACGCAGTATTTT
>TRBD2|.|TRBV6-6|TRBJ2-3
CAGSAGLAVGDTQYF
TGTGCCGGCAGTGCCGGACTAGCGGTGGGAGATACGCAGTATTTT
>TRBD2|.|TRBV19|TRBJ2-7
CASREAGGSYEQYF
TGTGCCAGTAGAGAAGCGGGAGGGTCCTACGAGCAGTACTTC
>TRBD1|.|TRBV10-3|TRBJ2-7
CAMSPGTVSYEQYF
TGTGCCATGAGTCCCGGGACAGTCTCCTACGAGCAGTACTTC
>.|.|TRBV4-2|TRBJ2-1
CASSLIQGSGNEQFF
TGTGCCAGCAGCCTTATTCAGGGTTCGGGCAATGAGCAGTTCTTC